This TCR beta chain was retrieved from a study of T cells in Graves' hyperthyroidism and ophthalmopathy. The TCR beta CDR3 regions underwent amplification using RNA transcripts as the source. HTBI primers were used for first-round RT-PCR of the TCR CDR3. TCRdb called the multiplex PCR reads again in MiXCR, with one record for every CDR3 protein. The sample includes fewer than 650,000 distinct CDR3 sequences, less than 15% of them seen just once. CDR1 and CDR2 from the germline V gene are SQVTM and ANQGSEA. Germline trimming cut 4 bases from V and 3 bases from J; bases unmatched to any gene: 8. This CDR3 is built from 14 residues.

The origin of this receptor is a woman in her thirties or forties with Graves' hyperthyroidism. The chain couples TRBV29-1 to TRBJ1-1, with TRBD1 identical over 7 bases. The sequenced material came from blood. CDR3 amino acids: CSVVGEGAYTEAFF. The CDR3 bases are TGCAGCGTTGTAGGCGAGGGGGCCTACACTGAAGCTTTCTTT.